The clone carrying this TCR beta chain was observed a single time. At one end the junction does not follow the germline gene, possibly because of a read error. The data belong to a study of CD4 and CD8 cells across lung adenocarcinoma regions. This CDR3 is 17 amino acids long. Germline V gene sequence: CDR1 MGHRA, CDR2 YSYEKL. TCRdb called the PCR reads again in MiXCR, with one record for every CDR3 protein. The table records more than 15,000 distinct CDR3 sequences, 46% of them present only once. Samples came from patients with localized non-small cell lung adenocarcinoma. This receptor was identified in a male donor with lung adenocarcinoma. The CD4 and CD8 labels of this study may be unreliable. The chain has TRBV4-1 and TRBJ2-5; 8 nucleotides match TRBD1. The sample was CD4+ T cells from the margin of a lung tumor. For the CDR3, the DNA is TGCGCCAGCTGCCAGGATTGGGGGACAGGTGACCCAGATACCCAGTATTTC. Its protein is CASCQDWGTGDPDTQYF.